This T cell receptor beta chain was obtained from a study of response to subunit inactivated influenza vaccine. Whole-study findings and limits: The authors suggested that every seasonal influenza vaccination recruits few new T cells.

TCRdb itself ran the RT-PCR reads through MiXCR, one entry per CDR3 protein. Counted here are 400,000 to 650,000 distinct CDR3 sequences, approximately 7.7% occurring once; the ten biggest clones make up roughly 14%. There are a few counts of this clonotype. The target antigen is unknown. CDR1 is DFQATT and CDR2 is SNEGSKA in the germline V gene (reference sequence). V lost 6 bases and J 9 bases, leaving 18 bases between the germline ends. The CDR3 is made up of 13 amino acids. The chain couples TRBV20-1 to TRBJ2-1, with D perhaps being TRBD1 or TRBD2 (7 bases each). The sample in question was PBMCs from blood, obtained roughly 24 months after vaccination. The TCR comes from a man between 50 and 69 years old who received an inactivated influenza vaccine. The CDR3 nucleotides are TGCAGTGCCCCCCGGCAGGGGGGGCGTGAGCAGTTCTTC. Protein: CSAPRQGGREQFF.